One and the same sample provided the 7 T cell receptor beta chains below, sequenced in a study of spatial heterogeneity in lung cancer. TCRdb used MiXCR to reprocess the 5' RACE reads, holding one entry per CDR3 protein. Seen here are about 22,000 distinct CDR3 sequences, more than 5% observed once, and the top ten hold 30% to 35%. Time point reported: sample taken at primary tumor resection. The sample was PBMCs, taken at surgery. These receptors were taken from a male donor with early-stage non-small cell lung cancer.

This clonotype was recorded many times. This CDR3 reads CASSLRVPSTDTQYF. DNA of the CDR3: TGTGCCAGCAGTTTGCGCGTTCCTAGCACAGATACGCAGTATTTT. The chain employs TRBV28 and TRBJ2-3; D not resolved. Deletions cut 3 bases from V and 0 bases from J, with 10 bases between. Germline CDR1 is MDHEN and CDR2 is SYDVKM. The CDR3 has 15 amino acids.

This clonotype was seen at least ten times. The rearrangement joins TRBV6-6 to TRBJ2-5, with a possible D match to TRBD2 (5 bases). The CDR3 loop spans 15 amino acids. V was pared by 3 bases and J by 3 bases, with 14 bases between. The germline V gene encodes CDR1 MNHNY and CDR2 SVGAGI (reference sequence). The CDR3 reads CASSYERLKKETQYF. CDR3 nucleotide sequence: TGTGCCAGCAGTTATGAGCGGTTAAAAAAAGAGACCCAGTACTTC.

This clonotype was seen at least ten times. The chain uses TRBV20-1 and TRBJ2-1; TRBD1 agrees at 7 bases. J gave up 7 bases and V 6 bases, and 18 bases lay outside the gene matches. CDR3 length: 16 amino acids. Germline-derived CDR1 and CDR2 are DFQATT and SNEGSKA (reference sequence). The CDR3 bases are TGCAGTGCCGAGGGACAGCCCAAAGACGGGGAGAATGAGCAGTTCTTC. It encodes CSAEGQPKDGENEQFF.

V is TRBV3-1 and J is TRBJ2-1; possible D gene TRBD1, 6 bases. V was pared by 6 bases and J by 6 bases, with 12 bases between. The CDR3 runs 13 residues. Germline values: CDR1 LGHDT, CDR2 YNNKEL (reference sequence). CDR3 nucleotide sequence: TGTGCCAGCAGATACTGGGACACCAATGAGCAGTTCTTC. It encodes CASRYWDTNEQFF.

By its share, this clonotype is medium-sized. The chain links TRBV5-1 to TRBJ2-7; the D is unclear. The CDR3 loop spans 16 amino acids. Germline V gives CDR1 SGHRS, CDR2 YFSETQ. V gave up 4 bases and J gave up 2 bases, with 19 bases separating them. CDR3 bases: TGCGCCAGCAGCGACCACACAGCTAAATTGACCTACGAGCAGTACTTC. Translated: CASSDHTAKLTYEQYF.

The chain is built from TRBV28 and TRBJ2-7; TRBD2 might be the D (6 bases). Looked up from germline, CDR1 is MDHEN and CDR2 is SYDVKM. The CDR3 loop spans 12 amino acids. With 4 bases removed from V and 9 bases from J, the gap between germline ends came to 13 bases. The CDR3 loop reads CASSSRLGGQYF. CDR3 DNA sequence: TGTGCCAGCAGTTCCCGACTCGGGGGGCAGTACTTC.

This clonotype came up a few times. The chain has TRBV6-5 and TRBJ1-6; tentative D call: TRBD1 (5 bases). This CDR3 is built from 17 residues. Germline-derived CDR1 and CDR2 are MNHEY and SVGAGI. Between the trimmed V and J ends, which lost 4 bases and 6 bases, there was a span of 19 bases. The CDR3 sequence: CASSSKGETSANSPLHF. The CDR3 DNA reads as TGTGCCAGCAGTTCTAAAGGGGAGACATCGGCTAATTCACCCCTCCACTTT.